This TCR beta chain derives from a study of cytomegalovirus exposure and HLA in healthy donors. The PCR was carried out with 60 Vbeta primers and 13 Jbeta primers. In the original processing: Some 80 million unique TCR beta chains, 10 million to 14 million shared, were counted in a later analysis. Clones were sequenced by immunoSEQ multiplex PCR, and TCRdb holds only the in-frame ones, with some missing. V, J and clone size were drawn from that table, and D and trimming were deduced from the DNA. Of tens of thousands of clones in the sample, 63% were seen once. Regarding this clone: Its antigen remains unidentified.

CDR3 length: 14 amino acids. With V trimmed by 4 bases and J by 3 bases, 3 bases remained unmatched. Germline V gene sequence: CDR1 SGDLS, CDR2 YYNGEE. Study-level results: The HLA-A and HLA-B alleles of most subjects were reportedly predicted accurately from TCR beta sequences. Information on immune exposure was restricted to one variable (CMV serostatus). Specific recognition of CMV antigens was confirmed in vitro for a few chains (all CMV-associated).

V usage is TRBV9 and J usage is TRBJ2-3, with 9 bases lining up with TRBD1. The specimen was PBMCs. The sequence was collected from a woman in her 30s in good health and CMV-seronegative. In nucleotides, the CDR3 is TGTGCCAGCAGCTACGGACAGGGGACAGATACGCAGTATTTT. It is translated as CASSYGQGTDTQYF.